This is a list of T cell receptor beta chains from one sample in a study of cytomegalovirus exposure and HLA in healthy donors. Using immunoSEQ multiplex PCR, the repertoire was profiled, and TCRdb retains in-frame clones only, with some absent. Of roughly 100,000 clones listed, approximately 14% are singletons. The sample comprised PBMCs. The receptor set was obtained from a female donor in good health and CMV-seronegative. Both conserved end residues are part of each CDR3. The D gene is left open where the match is weak. Part of the rows lack a size; the others show once, few, many or a class for expanded clones.

NA	TRBV9	TRBJ2-1	few	TGTGCCAGCAGCGTAGCAGTGCACCACAATGAGCAGTTCTTC	CASSVAVHHNEQFF
NA	TRBV7-2	TRBJ2-1	NA	TGTGCCAGCAGCCCCCGCCGACAGGCTTACAATGAGCAGTTCTTC	CASSPRRQAYNEQFF
TRBD1	TRBV5-1	TRBJ2-5	NA	TGCGCCAGCAGCTTAGGGGCAGGGGGCCGAGAGACCCAGTACTTC	CASSLGAGGRETQYF
TRBD2	TRBV5-4	TRBJ2-6	few	TGTGCCAGCAGCTTGACCAGACTAGCGGGGACTAATAGGGCCAACGTCCTGACTTTC	CASSLTRLAGTNRANVLTF
NA	TRBV27	TRBJ1-1	few	TGTGCCAGCAGTTTTACCCCGAGGAACACTGAAGCTTTCTTT	CASSFTPRNTEAFF
NA	TRBV2	TRBJ2-7	few	TGTGCCAGCAGTGAAGTCTCGGGCTACGAGCAGTACTTC	CASSEVSGYEQYF
TRBD2	TRBV7-2	TRBJ2-1	few	TGTGCCAGCAGCTTCGGGACTAGTGTTGAGCAGTTCTTC	CASSFGTSVEQFF
NA	TRBV7-8	TRBJ1-5	few	TGTGCCAGCAGCTTCGGACAGAGCAATCAGCCCCAGCATTTT	CASSFGQSNQPQHF
TRBD2	TRBV11-2	TRBJ2-2	NA	TGTGCCAGCAGCTTCAGCGGGGGCTCCACCGGGGAGCTGTTTTTT	CASSFSGGSTGELFF
NA	TRBV19	TRBJ1-1	NA	TGTGCCAGTAGGTCGACTTTGAACACTGAAGCTTTCTTT	CASRSTLNTEAFF
NA	TRBV27	TRBJ1-2	NA	TGTGCCAGCAGTGTCTTGGGGGCCAACTATGGCTACACCTTC	CASSVLGANYGYTF
TRBD2	TRBV4-2	TRBJ2-3	NA	TGTGCCAGCAGCCAGAGGAGCGGGGCTAGCACAGATACGCAGTATTTT	CASSQRSGASTDTQYF